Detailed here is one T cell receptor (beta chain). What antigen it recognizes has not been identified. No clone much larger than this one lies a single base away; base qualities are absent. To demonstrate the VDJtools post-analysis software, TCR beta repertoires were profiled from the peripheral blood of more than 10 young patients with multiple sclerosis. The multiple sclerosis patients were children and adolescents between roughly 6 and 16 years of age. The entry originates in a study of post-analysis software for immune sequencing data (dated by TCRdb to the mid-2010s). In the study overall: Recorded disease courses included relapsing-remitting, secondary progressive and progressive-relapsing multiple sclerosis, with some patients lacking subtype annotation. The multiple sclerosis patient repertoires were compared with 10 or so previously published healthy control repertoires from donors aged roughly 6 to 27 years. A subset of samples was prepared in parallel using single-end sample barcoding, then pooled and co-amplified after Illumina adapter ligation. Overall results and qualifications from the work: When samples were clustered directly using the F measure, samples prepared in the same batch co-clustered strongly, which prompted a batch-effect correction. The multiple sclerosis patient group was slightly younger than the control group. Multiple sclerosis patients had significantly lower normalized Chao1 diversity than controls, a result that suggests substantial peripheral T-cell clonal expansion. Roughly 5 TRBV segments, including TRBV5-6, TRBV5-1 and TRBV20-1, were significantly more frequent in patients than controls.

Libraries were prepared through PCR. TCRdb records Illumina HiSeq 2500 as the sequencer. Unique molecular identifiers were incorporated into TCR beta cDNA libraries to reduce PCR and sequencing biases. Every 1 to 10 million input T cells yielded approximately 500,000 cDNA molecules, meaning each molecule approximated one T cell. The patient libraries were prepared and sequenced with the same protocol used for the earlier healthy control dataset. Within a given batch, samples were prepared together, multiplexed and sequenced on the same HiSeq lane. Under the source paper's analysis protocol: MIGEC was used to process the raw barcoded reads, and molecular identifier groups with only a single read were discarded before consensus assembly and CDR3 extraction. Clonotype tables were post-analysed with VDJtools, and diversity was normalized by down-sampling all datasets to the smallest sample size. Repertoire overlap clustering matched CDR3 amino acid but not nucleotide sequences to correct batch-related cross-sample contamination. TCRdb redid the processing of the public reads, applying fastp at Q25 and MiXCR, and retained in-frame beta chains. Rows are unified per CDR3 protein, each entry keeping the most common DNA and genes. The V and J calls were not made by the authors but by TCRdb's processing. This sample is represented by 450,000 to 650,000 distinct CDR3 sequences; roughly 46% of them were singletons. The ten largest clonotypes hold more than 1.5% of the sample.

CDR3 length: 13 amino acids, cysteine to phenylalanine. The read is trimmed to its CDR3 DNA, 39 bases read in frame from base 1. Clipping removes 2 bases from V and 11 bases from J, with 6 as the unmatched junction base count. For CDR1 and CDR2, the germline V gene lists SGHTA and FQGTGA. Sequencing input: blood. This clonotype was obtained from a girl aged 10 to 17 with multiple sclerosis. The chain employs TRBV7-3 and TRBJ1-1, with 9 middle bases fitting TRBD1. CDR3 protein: CASSLSTGGSAFF. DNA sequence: TGTGCCAGCAGCTTATCGACAGGGGGGTCGGCTTTCTTT.